This T cell receptor beta chain was captured by sequencing in a study of blood T cell repertoires in COVID-19 (dated by TCRdb to the early 2020s). Notes on the research overall: The collaborator samples originated in the United States, Italy and Spain and spanned the acute and convalescent phases of COVID-19. A freely available public database, intended as a resource for researchers studying the immune response to SARS-CoV-2, is where the repertoires were released. The prospective study material was composed of cDNA or gDNA derived from T cells, B-cell-depleted T cells, or PBMCs. Subjects who had been exposed to COVID-19, were actively infected with it, or had recovered from it provided the deeply sampled blood TCRbeta repertoires that made up the dataset. Samples were obtained from the ongoing ImmuneRACE study (first 160 participants) and from about 1,300 subjects provided by 6 global collaborators. The sample metadata nearly always contained a de-identified subject ID, COVID-19 status, age in years and sex. Where HLA class I and class II types were available, the types were taken from metadata supplied by the sample provider, not from assay-based typing. Overall study results and their limits: The amount of clinical and demographic metadata varied by source and participant and was provided uncurated.

The immunoSEQ Assay, a bias-controlled multiplex PCR, was used to amplify TCRbeta CDR3 regions from genomic DNA. In the paper's pipeline: Within the assay, amplification of reference gene primers was used to estimate how many nucleated cells each sample contained. Sequence reads were collapsed and filtered to measure the absolute abundance of every unique TCRbeta CDR3 rearrangement. For each sample, productive Simpson clonality was calculated by taking the square root of Simpson's diversity index across productive rearrangements. Imported from immuneACCESS, the table was reduced by TCRdb to in-frame sequences with V and J called. These copies leave out some clones; in studies compared against another copy, an unresolved V gene accounts for under half, and the cause of the remainder is not known. The V and J calls and clone size come from that table; D and trimming were worked out from the DNA. Here the sample has 70,000 or so clones; about nine tenths occur a single time. The top ten hold about a tenth of the sample.

This clone was seen only a few times. This clone's antigen is unknown. Base qualities are missing; no much larger clone stands one base away. The CDR3 contains 14 residues, cysteine and phenylalanine counted. CDR3 DNA only is kept here, 42 bases in frame from base 1. V has 8 bases trimmed and J has 6 bases trimmed; junction bases matching no gene number 12. In the germline V gene, CDR1 corresponds to SGHRS and CDR2 to YFSETQ. Whole blood was collected in K2EDTA tubes by collaborating institutions according to the institutions' own protocols. For TCRbeta analysis, collaborators shipped samples in one of three forms: frozen whole blood, isolated PBMCs, or DNA extracted from either of those sample types.

The material sequenced was peripheral blood. The chain links TRBV5-1 with TRBJ2-3; the junction holds 7 bases that match TRBD2. This TCR was sampled from a man between 65 and 85 years old with active or convalescent COVID-19. The CDR3 protein is CASSTSRKFDTQYF. The DNA reads as follows: TGCGCCAGTTCGACTAGCCGGAAATTCGATACGCAGTATTTT.